The T cell receptor beta chain described here comes from a study of T cell responses to AZD1222 COVID-19 vaccine. Study results and limitations: The study identified only five or six AZD1222 recipients as seropositive at baseline. Spike-specific TCR breadth and depth were elevated following two AZD1222 doses. Vaccine-associated CD4 TCRs ranged over spike, dominating at 160-218 and 743-854. Donors skewed white British and female; clonal diversity was possibly underestimated.

Here immunoSEQ multiplex PCR was the method, and the copy in TCRdb shows in-frame clones only, minus some. The sample lists roughly 180,000 clones; around 90% were seen once. As regards this clone: Its antigen is still unknown.

The TCR comes from an adult in good health. Here the sequenced sample was peripheral blood, taken on day 0 of AZD1222 vaccination.

The CDR3 here is CASRQGLAGILSYNEQFF. The DNA for the CDR3 is TGTGCCAGCAGGCAGGGACTAGCGGGGATCCTCTCCTACAATGAGCAGTTCTTC. The chain joins TRBV7-9 to TRBJ2-1; 13 nucleotides agree with TRBD2. Germline CDR1 is SEHNR and CDR2 is FQNEAQ (reference sequence). The CDR3 contains 18 residues. The V and J ends lost 6 bases and 0 bases, in that order; junction bases with no gene match: 8.